This T cell receptor beta chain derives from a study of regulatory T cells in long-lasting Graves disease. This clonotype was detected a few times. The time point was: newly diagnosed GD, antithyroid drugs for less than 3 months. PBMC RNA was the source of the TCR library. With iRepertoire HTBI primers and Arm-PCR of CDR3 regions, TCR beta libraries were built. MiXCR, applied by TCRdb to the multiplex PCR reads, yields one record per CDR3 protein. The data show 420,000 or so distinct CDR3 sequences, 16% seen once. Per germline, CDR1 SEHNR and CDR2 FQNEAQ (reference sequence). V lost 2 bases to trimming and J lost 1 base, with 12 bases between them. CDR3 length equals 16 residues. The same sample was also studied in work on T cells in Graves' hyperthyroidism and ophthalmopathy.

The input for sequencing was peripheral blood mononuclear cells (PBMCs), taken at new diagnosis, from a patient treated with antithyroid drugs. The chain uses TRBV7-9 and TRBJ2-1; no definite D call. The receptor was derived from a woman between 18 and 29 years old with Graves disease. CDR3 DNA sequence: TGTGCCAGCAGCTTACCAGGAGTTTCTTCCTACAATGAGCAGTTCTTC. Protein: CASSLPGVSSYNEQFF. The variable domain in full, completed from reference TRBV7-9 and TRBJ2-1, reads DTGVSQNPRHKITKRGQNVTFRCDPISEHNRLYWYRQTLGQGPEFLTYFQNEAQLEKSRLLSDRFSAERPKGSFSTLEIQRTEQGDSAMYLCASSLPGVSSYNEQFFGPGTRLTVL.